Following are 30 T cell receptor beta chains from one sample sequenced in a study of T cells in narcolepsy. TCRdb's table, derived via immunoSEQ multiplex PCR, lists solely in-frame clones and lacks some. The sample carries 37,000 or so clones, about 85% recorded once. Input material: CD45RA- memory CD4+ T cells from PBMCs. The receptors shown here come from a human donor with narcolepsy.

The V and J genes are TRBV12-5 and TRBJ1-5; a weak D match, TRBD1 (5 bases). Between the trimmed V and J ends, which lost 0 bases and 7 bases, there was a span of 13 bases. The CDR3 runs 15 residues. Germline V gene data show CDR1 as LGHNT and CDR2 as FRNRAP. DNA of the CDR3: TGTGCTAGTGGTTTGGTCGGGGGAAGGGGCCAGCCCCAGCATTTT. This encodes CASGLVGGRGQPQHF.

The chain carries TRBV7-2 and TRBJ1-4; tentatively, D is TRBD1 (6 bases). This CDR3 has 17 amino acids. The germline V gene encodes CDR1 SGHTA and CDR2 FQGNSA. Trimming removed 1 base at V and 0 bases at J, with 12 bases between. The CDR3: CASSLDGRGATNEKLFF. In DNA, the CDR3 is TGTGCCAGCAGCTTAGACGGCAGGGGTGCAACTAATGAAAAACTGTTTTTT.

This chain uses TRBV4-3 with TRBJ1-5; TRBD1 is a possible D gene (6 bases). CDR3 length: 14 amino acids. Germline V gene sequence: CDR1 LGHNA, CDR2 YSLEER. Trimming stripped 4 bases from V and 1 base from J, with 8 bases between. The CDR3 nucleotides are TGCGCCAGCAGCCTTACAGGGAGCAATCAGCCCCAGCATTTT. Translation gives CASSLTGSNQPQHF.

This chain's CDR3 is CASSQTRGAGNTIYF. DNA for the CDR3: TGTGCCAGCAGCCAAACGAGGGGAGCTGGAAACACCATATATTTT. The chain couples TRBV16 to TRBJ1-3; weak D call: TRBD1 (5 bases). Germline CDR1 and CDR2: KGHSY and FQNENV. V was cut by 2 bases and J by 2 bases, with 10 bases left in between. The CDR3 contains 15 residues.

This clone was detected once. This rearrangement joins TRBV7-3 to TRBJ1-1, with a possible D match to TRBD1 (6 bases). The germline CDR1 and CDR2 sequences are SGHTA and FQGTGA. The V gene lost 5 bases and the J gene lost 1 base, with 11 bases spanning the gap. The CDR3 totals 14 residues. CDR3 nucleotide sequence: TGTGCCAGCAGCGAACAGGGTGGGAACACTGAAGCTTTCTTT. Residues: CASSEQGGNTEAFF.

This clone was seen a handful of times. This chain connects TRBV9 to TRBJ2-1; D gene uncertain. CDR1 is SGDLS and CDR2 is YYNGEE in the germline V gene. The ends were cut back, 0 bases at V and 4 bases at J, with 11 bases in the middle. CDR3 length: 15 amino acids. CDR3 DNA: TGTGCCAGCAGCGTAGGGACGATCGGGTACAATGAGCAGTTCTTC. It codes for CASSVGTIGYNEQFF.

The V gene is TRBV7-2, the J gene TRBJ1-3; the D gene is possibly TRBD1 (6 bases). The CDR3 extends over 16 amino acids. V was cut by 3 bases and J by 2 bases, with 14 bases left in between. The germline CDR1 and CDR2 sequences are SGHTA and FQGNSA. The CDR3 region has the DNA TGTGCCAGCAGCTTGGCGGGAGGGGGGACTGGAAACACCATATATTTT. The encoded protein is CASSLAGGGTGNTIYF.

This clone was counted between two and nine times. The chain is built from TRBV19 and TRBJ1-6; 10 positions agree with TRBD1. With V trimmed by 6 bases and J by 9 bases, 5 bases remained unmatched. The V gene's germline CDR1 is LNHDA and CDR2 SQIVND (reference sequence). This CDR3 is built from 14 residues. The CDR3 region is CASRMTGGGSPLHF. In nucleotides, the CDR3 is TGTGCCAGTAGGATGACAGGGGGCGGTTCACCCCTCCACTTT.

The V gene is TRBV7-2, the J gene TRBJ2-2; TRBD1 might be the D (5 bases). Trimming shortened V by 2 bases and J by 0 bases, and 13 bases separated the two germline ends. Germline CDR1 and CDR2: SGHTA and FQGNSA. This CDR3 is 17 amino acids long. The CDR3 sequence is CASSLRSRVTNTGELFF. The CDR3 DNA reads TGTGCCAGCAGCTTAAGATCCAGGGTTACGAACACCGGGGAGCTGTTTTTT.

V is TRBV19 and J is TRBJ1-1; unclear D gene. Trimming pared 5 bases from V and 0 bases from J, leaving 16 bases between. The germline V gene has CDR1 LNHDA and CDR2 SQIVND (reference sequence). CDR3 length equals 16 residues. CDR3 DNA sequence: TGTGCCAGTAGTCAATCGGGGTTTCTTCTGAACACTGAAGCTTTCTTT. Its protein is CASSQSGFLLNTEAFF.

The chain uses TRBV27 and TRBJ1-6, with D unresolved. This CDR3 comprises 14 residues. Trimming stripped 7 bases from V and 6 bases from J, with 13 bases between. Germline CDR1 is MNHEY and CDR2 is SMNVEV (reference sequence). The CDR3 bases are TGTGCCAGCACCTCTGGGGTCCCTAATTCACCCCTCCACTTT. Amino acids: CASTSGVPNSPLHF.

CDR3 DNA: TGTGCCAGCAGCCCACGACGGACCGGGGAGCTGTTTTTT. Translated: CASSPRRTGELFF. This chain connects TRBV5-4 to TRBJ2-2; the D is unclear. Trimming shortened V by 4 bases and J by 5 bases, and 9 bases separated the two germline ends. The CDR3 is 13 residues long. Germline-derived CDR1 and CDR2 are SGHNT and YYREEE (reference sequence).

The gene calls are TRBV5-1 and TRBJ2-5, with D hard to call. V was trimmed by 0 bases and J by 1 base, leaving 13 bases between them. The CDR3 covers 16 residues. Germline V gene sequence: CDR1 SGHRS, CDR2 YFSETQ. The CDR3 DNA reads as TGCGCCAGCAGCTTGGATCGGGTATCTGCCCAAGAGACCCAGTACTTC. The encoded protein is CASSLDRVSAQETQYF.

A note on this clone: Distinct nucleotide sequences in the sample also encode this CDR3. The rearrangement links TRBV6-6 to TRBJ1-2; D might be TRBD1 (5 bases). This CDR3 spans 14 amino acids. Trimming cost V 8 bases and J 4 bases, with 17 bases left between them. Germline CDR1 reads MNHNY; CDR2 reads SVGAGI (reference sequence). The CDR3 loop is CASFGQVKTYGYTF. CDR3 coding DNA: TGTGCCAGCTTCGGACAAGTCAAGACCTATGGCTACACCTTC.

The rearrangement links TRBV28 to TRBJ1-1, with D perhaps TRBD1 (6 bases). CDR1 is MDHEN and CDR2 is SYDVKM in the germline V gene. This CDR3 contains 14 residues. V lost 8 bases and J 3 bases, leaving 16 bases between the germline ends. The CDR3 here is CASFEGRGDTEAFF. The CDR3 DNA reads TGTGCCAGCTTCGAAGGGAGGGGGGACACTGAAGCTTTCTTT.

V and J are TRBV19 and TRBJ2-7; D may be TRBD1 or TRBD2 (5 bases each). CDR3 size: 17 residues. Germline lookup yields CDR1 LNHDA and CDR2 SQIVND (reference sequence). V lost 3 bases to trimming and J lost 3 bases, with 21 bases between them. The CDR3 DNA reads as TGTGCCAGTAGTATTGCCTCGGGGCAGACTCTTCTCTACGAGCAGTACTTC. It yields the protein CASSIASGQTLLYEQYF.

The chain joins TRBV9 to TRBJ2-7; TRBD1 is a possible D gene (5 bases). The CDR3 runs 14 residues. CDR1 is SGDLS and CDR2 is YYNGEE in the germline V gene. Trimming took 0 bases from V and 2 from J, leaving 9 bases between them. The CDR3 here is CASSVALGPYEQYF. The CDR3 DNA reads TGTGCCAGCAGCGTAGCTCTGGGGCCCTACGAGCAGTACTTC.

The chain is built from TRBV5-4 and TRBJ1-2; 7 bases agree with TRBD1. This CDR3 spans 15 amino acids. Per the germline V gene, CDR1 is SGHNT and CDR2 is YYREEE (reference sequence). V lost 0 bases, J lost 2 bases, and 4 bases stayed unmatched. Here the CDR3 reads CASSLGRQGNYGYTF. The CDR3 bases are TGTGCCAGCAGCTTGGGGCGACAGGGAAACTATGGCTACACCTTC.

This sequence joins TRBV19 and TRBJ2-7, with D maybe TRBD1 (5 bases). Germline V gene data show CDR1 as LNHDA and CDR2 as SQIVND (reference sequence). The germline V and J ends were trimmed by 7 bases and 4 bases, with 17 bases remaining between them. CDR3 length equals 14 residues. CDR3 sequence: CASTDTFPGYEQYF. CDR3 bases: TGTGCCAGTACGGACACCTTTCCAGGATACGAGCAGTACTTC. The full variable domain, in which reference TRBV19 and TRBJ2-7 provide the parts outside the CDR3, is DGGITQSPKYLFRKEGQNVTLSCEQNLNHDAMYWYRQDPGQGLRLIYYSQIVNDFQKGDIAEGYSVSREKKESFPLTVTSAQKNPTAFYLCASTDTFPGYEQYFGPGTRLTVT.

The chain links TRBV7-8 to TRBJ1-5; D not certain. With 3 bases removed from V and 4 bases from J, the gap between germline ends came to 10 bases. CDR1 and CDR2 (germline): SGHVS, FQNEAQ. The CDR3 consists of 14 residues. The CDR3 sequence: CASSFGPRNQPQHF. CDR3 nucleotide sequence: TGTGCCAGCAGCTTCGGTCCACGGAATCAGCCCCAGCATTTT.

The count of this clone is one. The gene calls are TRBV5-4 and TRBJ2-2; 10 positions agree with TRBD1. The J segment lost 0 bases and the V segment lost 4 bases, leaving 3 bases of the junction unmatched. CDR1 and CDR2 (germline): SGHNT, YYREEE (reference sequence). This CDR3 is 16 amino acids long. CDR3 loop: CASSLGQGTNTGELFF. The CDR3 DNA sequence: TGTGCCAGCAGCCTGGGACAGGGGACGAACACCGGGGAGCTGTTTTTT.

A remark on this clone: The identical CDR3 is also encoded by other nucleotide sequences in the sample. This chain connects TRBV4-3 to TRBJ1-2, with no clear D. The CDR3 totals 14 residues. Germline V CDR1 and CDR2: LGHNA, YSLEER. Trimming cost V 0 bases and J 2 bases, with 7 bases left between them. The CDR3 nucleotides are TGCGCCAGCAGCCAAGAGATCGGGAACTATGGCTACACCTTC. It encodes CASSQEIGNYGYTF.

This clone was seen a few times. The same CDR3 arises from other DNA sequences in this sample as well. V is TRBV27 and J is TRBJ2-2; tentative D call: TRBD1 (5 bases). The CDR3 is made up of 14 amino acids. V was cut by 4 bases and J by 2 bases, with 8 bases left in between. Germline assignment: CDR1 MNHEY and CDR2 SMNVEV (reference sequence). The CDR3 sequence is CASSSTVNTGELFF. The CDR3, as DNA: TGTGCCAGCAGTTCGACAGTAAACACCGGGGAGCTGTTTTTT.

CDR3 nucleotides: TGTGCCAGTAGTCAGGGGAGGTACGCAGAAAAACTGTTTTTT. It codes for CASSQGRYAEKLFF. The rearrangement links TRBV19 to TRBJ1-4; possible D gene TRBD1, 6 bases. This CDR3 is built from 14 residues. Trimming removed 5 bases at V and 8 bases at J, with 15 bases between. The V gene's germline CDR1 is LNHDA and CDR2 SQIVND (reference sequence). Full variable domain (outside the CDR3, taken from reference TRBV19 and TRBJ1-4): DGGITQSPKYLFRKEGQNVTLSCEQNLNHDAMYWYRQDPGQGLRLIYYSQIVNDFQKGDIAEGYSVSREKKESFPLTVTSAQKNPTAFYLCASSQGRYAEKLFFGSGTQLSVL.

This sequence joins TRBV5-1 and TRBJ1-4, with D unresolved. The germline CDR1 and CDR2 sequences are SGHRS and YFSETQ. The V end was cut by 3 bases, the J end by 8 bases, with 11 bases between. CDR3 length: 13 residues. Here the CDR3 reads CASSSLTEEKLFF. The CDR3 region has the DNA TGCGCCAGCAGCTCACTAACTGAGGAAAAACTGTTTTTT.

This clone was recorded a few times. The gene calls are TRBV7-2 and TRBJ1-6; tentatively, D is TRBD1 (6 bases). Trimming took 3 bases from V and 5 from J, leaving 8 bases between them. Germline V gene data show CDR1 as SGHTA and CDR2 as FQGNSA. This CDR3 region has 14 residues. The CDR3 spells CASSFRDNNSPLHF. CDR3 nucleotide sequence: TGTGCCAGCAGCTTCCGGGACAATAATTCACCCCTCCACTTT.

This clone has only a few counts. This CDR3 is CASSLGPGGNSPLHF. In nucleotides, the CDR3 is TGTGCCAGCAGCTTAGGTCCTGGCGGTAATTCACCCCTCCACTTT. V is TRBV7-9 and J is TRBJ1-6; no clear D. CDR1 is SEHNR, CDR2 FQNEAQ, per germline (reference sequence). The CDR3 loop spans 15 amino acids. V lost 1 base, J lost 6 bases, and 10 bases lay in between.

The V and J genes are TRBV5-1 and TRBJ1-3; TRBD1 aligns across 9 bases. V lost 5 bases to trimming and J lost 4 bases; unmatched junction nucleotides: 7. The germline V gene has CDR1 SGHRS and CDR2 YFSETQ. This CDR3 is built from 15 residues. CDR3 sequence (DNA): TGCGCCAGCAGAACCGGGACAGGGCTAGGAAACACCATATATTTT. This codes for CASRTGTGLGNTIYF.

This clone was recorded only once. J is TRBJ1-1 and V is TRBV7-2, with 8 bases lining up with TRBD1. Germline-derived CDR1 and CDR2 are SGHTA and FQGNSA. Germline trimming cut 6 bases from V and 4 bases from J; bases unmatched to any gene: 10. The CDR3 has 15 residues. In DNA, the CDR3 is TGTGCCAGCAGACAACATCAGGGGGCGAGCACTGAAGCTTTCTTT. Its protein is CASRQHQGASTEAFF.

The rearrangement uses TRBV18 and TRBJ1-5; 7 nucleotides line up with TRBD1. The length of the CDR3 is 14 residues. Germline-derived CDR1 and CDR2 are KGHSH and LQKENI. V was clipped by 4 bases and J by 3 bases; unmatched bases: 3. This CDR3 reads CASSRGQYNQPQHF. DNA for the CDR3: TGTGCCAGCTCACGGGGACAGTACAATCAGCCCCAGCATTTT. Supplemented by reference TRBV18 and TRBJ1-5, the full variable domain reads NAGVMQNPRHLVRRRGQEARLRCSPMKGHSHVYWYRQLPEEGLKFMVYLQKENIIDESGMPKERFSAEFPKEGPSILRIQQVVRGDSAAYFCASSRGQYNQPQHFGDGTRLSIL.